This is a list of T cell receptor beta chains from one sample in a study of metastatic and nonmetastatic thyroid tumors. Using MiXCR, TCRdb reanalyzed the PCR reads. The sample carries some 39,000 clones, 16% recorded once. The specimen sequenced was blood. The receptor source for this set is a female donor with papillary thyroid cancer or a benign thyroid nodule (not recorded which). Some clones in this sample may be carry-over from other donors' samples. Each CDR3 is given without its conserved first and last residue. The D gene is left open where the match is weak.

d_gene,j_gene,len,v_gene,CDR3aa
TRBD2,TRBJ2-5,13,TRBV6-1,ASSELAGGPETQY
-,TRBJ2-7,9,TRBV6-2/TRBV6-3,ASSSVGEQY
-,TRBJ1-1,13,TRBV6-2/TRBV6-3,ASSNPGPCGTEPF
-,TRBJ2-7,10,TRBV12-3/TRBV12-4,ASSEGSYDHY
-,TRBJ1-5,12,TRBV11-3,ASSQGGSNQPQH
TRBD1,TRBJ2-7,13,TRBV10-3,AISDGAGGKYEQY
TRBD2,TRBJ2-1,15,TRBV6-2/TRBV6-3,ATHLLGRAGPANEQF
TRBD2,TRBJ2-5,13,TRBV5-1,ASRRFRGGTETQY
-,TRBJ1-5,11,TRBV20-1,SAERTQNQPQH
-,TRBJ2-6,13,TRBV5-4,ASSLGSAGANVLT
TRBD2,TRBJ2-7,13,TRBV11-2,ASSLGPGLVYDKY
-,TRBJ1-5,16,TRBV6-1,ASSERPPAGTNNQPQH
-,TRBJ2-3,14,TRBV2,ASSEAWGGYTDTQY
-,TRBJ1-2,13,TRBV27,ANSLLGGGNDVYT
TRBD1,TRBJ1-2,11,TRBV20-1,SARGTVNYGYT
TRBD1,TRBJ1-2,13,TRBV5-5,ASSPGQGPAYGHT
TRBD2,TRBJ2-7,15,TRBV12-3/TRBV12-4,ASSGVRGLSFSYEQY
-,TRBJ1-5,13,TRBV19,ASRDHSGWNQPQH
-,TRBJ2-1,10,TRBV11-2,ASSRGRDEQF
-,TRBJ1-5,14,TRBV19,ASSLSWDISNQPQH
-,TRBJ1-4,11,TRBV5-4,ASSEQFNEKLF
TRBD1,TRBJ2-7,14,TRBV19,ASSITTGGYSYEQY
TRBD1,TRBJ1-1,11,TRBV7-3,ASSSGQGTEAF
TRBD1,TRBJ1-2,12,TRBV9,ASSAGQGNYGYT
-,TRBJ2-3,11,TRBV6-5,ASSYSGGDTQY
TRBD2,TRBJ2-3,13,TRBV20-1,SARERTSGTDTQY